This section outlines one T cell receptor (beta chain) sequence together with its context. This specimen comes from a study of blood T cell repertoires in COVID-19. For the study at large: From the United States, Italy and Spain came samples of acute and convalescent COVID-19. T cells, B-cell-depleted T cells, or PBMCs supplied cDNA or gDNA.

The V end was cut by 0 bases, the J end by 3 bases, with 7 bases between. The V gene's germline CDR1 is SGHRS and CDR2 YFSETQ. This CDR3 region has 14 residues. Per the original data handling: From reference gene primer amplification, estimates of nucleated cell counts were derived. Produced via immunoSEQ multiplex PCR; TCRdb's table is partial and in-frame only. The V and J calls and the clone size are those of that table, but D and trimming were determined from the DNA. The repertoire holds 110,000 to 150,000 clones, over 75% seen once, with over 35% in the top ten. The source is a human donor in a cohort sampled during active COVID-19. The chain joins TRBV5-1 to TRBJ1-5; D is unclear. Sequencing was performed on peripheral blood. DNA for the CDR3: TGCGCCAGCAGCTTGGACGGAGTCAATCAGCCCCAGCATTTT. Its protein product is CASSLDGVNQPQHF.